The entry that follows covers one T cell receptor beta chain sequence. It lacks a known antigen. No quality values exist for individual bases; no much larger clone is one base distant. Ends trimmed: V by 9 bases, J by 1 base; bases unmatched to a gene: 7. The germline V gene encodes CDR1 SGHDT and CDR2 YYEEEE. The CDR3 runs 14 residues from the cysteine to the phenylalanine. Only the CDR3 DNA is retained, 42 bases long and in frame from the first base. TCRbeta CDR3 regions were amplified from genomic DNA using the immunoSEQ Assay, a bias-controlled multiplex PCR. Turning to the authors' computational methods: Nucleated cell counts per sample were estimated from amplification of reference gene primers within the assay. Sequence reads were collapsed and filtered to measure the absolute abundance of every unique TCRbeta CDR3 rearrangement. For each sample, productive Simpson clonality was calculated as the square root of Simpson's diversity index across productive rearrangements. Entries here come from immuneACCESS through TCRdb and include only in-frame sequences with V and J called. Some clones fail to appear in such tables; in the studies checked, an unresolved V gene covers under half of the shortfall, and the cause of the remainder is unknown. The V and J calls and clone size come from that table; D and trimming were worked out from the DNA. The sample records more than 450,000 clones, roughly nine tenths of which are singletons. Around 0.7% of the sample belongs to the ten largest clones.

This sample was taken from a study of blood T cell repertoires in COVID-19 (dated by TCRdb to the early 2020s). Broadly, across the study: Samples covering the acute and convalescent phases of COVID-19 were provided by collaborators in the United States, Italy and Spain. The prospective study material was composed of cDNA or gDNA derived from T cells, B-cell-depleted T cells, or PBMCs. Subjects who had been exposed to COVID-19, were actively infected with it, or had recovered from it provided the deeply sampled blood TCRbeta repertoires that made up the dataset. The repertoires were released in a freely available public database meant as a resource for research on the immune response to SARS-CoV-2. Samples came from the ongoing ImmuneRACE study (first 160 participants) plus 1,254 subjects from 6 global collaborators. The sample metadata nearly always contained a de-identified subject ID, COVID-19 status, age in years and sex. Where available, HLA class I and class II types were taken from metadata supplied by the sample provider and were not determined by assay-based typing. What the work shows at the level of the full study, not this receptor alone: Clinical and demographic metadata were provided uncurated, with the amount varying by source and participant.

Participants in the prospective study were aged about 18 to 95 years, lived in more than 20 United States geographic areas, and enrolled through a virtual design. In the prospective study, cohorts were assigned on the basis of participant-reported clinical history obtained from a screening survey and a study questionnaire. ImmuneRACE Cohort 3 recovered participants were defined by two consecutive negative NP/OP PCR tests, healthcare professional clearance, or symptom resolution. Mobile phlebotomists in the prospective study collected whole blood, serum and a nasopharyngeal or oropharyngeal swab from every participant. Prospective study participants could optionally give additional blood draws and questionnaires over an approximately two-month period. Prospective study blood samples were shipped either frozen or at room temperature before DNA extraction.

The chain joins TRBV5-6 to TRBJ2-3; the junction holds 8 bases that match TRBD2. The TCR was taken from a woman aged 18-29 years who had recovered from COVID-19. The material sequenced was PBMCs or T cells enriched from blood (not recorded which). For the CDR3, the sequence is CATQGLGRTDTQYF. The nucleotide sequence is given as TGTGCCACCCAGGGACTAGGGCGCACAGATACGCAGTATTTT.